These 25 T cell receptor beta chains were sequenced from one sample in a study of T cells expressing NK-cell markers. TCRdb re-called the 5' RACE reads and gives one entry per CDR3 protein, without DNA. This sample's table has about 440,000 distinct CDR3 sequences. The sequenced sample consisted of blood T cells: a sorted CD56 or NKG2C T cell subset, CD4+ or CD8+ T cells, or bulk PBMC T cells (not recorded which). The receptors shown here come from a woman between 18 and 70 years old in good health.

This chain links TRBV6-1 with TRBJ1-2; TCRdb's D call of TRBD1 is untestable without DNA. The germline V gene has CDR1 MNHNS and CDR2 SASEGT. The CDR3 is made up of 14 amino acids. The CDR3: CASSNRGGLYGYTF.

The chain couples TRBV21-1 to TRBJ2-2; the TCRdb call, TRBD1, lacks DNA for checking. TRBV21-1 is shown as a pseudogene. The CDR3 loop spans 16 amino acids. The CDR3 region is CASSNTDRQNTGELFF.

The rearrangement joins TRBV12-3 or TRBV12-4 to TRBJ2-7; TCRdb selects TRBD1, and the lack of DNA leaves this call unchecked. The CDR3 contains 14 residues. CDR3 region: CASSRQGGGYEQYF.

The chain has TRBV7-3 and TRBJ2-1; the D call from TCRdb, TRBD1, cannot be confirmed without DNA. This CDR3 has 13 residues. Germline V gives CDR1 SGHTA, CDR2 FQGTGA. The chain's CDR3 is CASSLFPPSEQFF.

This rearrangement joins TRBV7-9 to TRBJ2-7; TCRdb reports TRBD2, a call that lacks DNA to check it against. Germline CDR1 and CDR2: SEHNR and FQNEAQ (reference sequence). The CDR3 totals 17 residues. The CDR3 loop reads CASSLGIGGNKGVEQYF.

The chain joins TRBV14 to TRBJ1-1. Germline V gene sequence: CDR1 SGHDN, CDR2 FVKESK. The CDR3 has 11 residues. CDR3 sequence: CASSQGMAAFF.

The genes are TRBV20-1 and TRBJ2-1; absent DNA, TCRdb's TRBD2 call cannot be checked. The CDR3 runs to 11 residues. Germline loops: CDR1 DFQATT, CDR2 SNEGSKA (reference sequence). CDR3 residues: CSARSGAKQFF.

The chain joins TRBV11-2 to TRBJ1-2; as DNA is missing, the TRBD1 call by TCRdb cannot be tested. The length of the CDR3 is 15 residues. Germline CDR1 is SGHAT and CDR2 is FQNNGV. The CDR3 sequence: CASSLSSGQGDGYTF.

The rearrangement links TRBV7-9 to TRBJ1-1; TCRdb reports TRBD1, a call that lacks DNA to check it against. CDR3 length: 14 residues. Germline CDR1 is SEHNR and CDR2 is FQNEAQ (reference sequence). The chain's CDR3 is CASSLTSGVAEAFF.

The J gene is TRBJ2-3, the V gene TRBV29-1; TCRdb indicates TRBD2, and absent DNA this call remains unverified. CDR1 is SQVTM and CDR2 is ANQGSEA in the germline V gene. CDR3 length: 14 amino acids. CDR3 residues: CSVGGPSGSETQYF.

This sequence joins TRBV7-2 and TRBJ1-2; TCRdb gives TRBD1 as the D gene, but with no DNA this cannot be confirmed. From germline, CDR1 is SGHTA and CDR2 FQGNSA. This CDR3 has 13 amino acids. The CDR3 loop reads CASFRTTTYGYTF.

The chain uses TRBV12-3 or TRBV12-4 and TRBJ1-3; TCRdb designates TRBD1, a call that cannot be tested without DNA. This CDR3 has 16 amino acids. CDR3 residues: CASSDTNRVLRNTIYF.

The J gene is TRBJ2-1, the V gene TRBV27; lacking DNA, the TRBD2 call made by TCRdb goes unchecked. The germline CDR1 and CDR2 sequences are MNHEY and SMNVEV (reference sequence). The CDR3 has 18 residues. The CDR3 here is CASSLSFAGGGWFNEQFF.

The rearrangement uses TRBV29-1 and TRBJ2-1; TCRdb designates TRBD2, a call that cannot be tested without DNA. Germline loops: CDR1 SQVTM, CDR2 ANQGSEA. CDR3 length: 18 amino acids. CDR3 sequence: CSVEGAGVALGSYNEQFF.

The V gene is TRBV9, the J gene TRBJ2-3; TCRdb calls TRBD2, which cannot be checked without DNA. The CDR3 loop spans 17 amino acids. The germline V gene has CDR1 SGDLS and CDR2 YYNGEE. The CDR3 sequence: CASSVETSGGTTDTQYF. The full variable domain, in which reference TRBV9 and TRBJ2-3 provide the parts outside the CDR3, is DSGVTQTPKHLITATGQRVTLRCSPRSGDLSVYWYQQSLDQGLQFLIQYYNGEERAKGNILERFSAQQFPDLHSELNLSSLELGDSALYFCASSVETSGGTTDTQYFGPGTRLTVL.

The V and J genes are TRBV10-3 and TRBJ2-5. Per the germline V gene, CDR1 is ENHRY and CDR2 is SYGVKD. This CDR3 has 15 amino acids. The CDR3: CAIGSRVGHKETQYF.

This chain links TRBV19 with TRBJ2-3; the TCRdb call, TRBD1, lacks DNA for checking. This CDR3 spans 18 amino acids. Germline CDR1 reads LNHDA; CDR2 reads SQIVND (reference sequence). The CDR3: CASSNAPVGTGSTDTQYF.

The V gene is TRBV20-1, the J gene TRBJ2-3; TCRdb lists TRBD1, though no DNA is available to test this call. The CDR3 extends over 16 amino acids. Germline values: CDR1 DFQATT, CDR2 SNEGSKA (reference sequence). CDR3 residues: CSAILGQGRATDTQYF.

CDR3 sequence: CASSLYGPVNEKLFF. This chain uses TRBV27 with TRBJ1-4; the D call from TCRdb, TRBD1, cannot be confirmed without DNA. The CDR3 is made up of 15 amino acids. The germline V gene has CDR1 MNHEY and CDR2 SMNVEV (reference sequence).

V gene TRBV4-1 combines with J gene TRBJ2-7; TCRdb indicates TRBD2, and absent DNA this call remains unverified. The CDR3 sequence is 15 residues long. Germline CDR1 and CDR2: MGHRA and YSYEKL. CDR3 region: CASSQVASADYEQYF.

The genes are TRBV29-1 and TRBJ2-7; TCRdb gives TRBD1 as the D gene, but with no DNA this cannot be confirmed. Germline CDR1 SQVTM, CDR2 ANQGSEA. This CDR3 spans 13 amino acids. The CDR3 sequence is CSVAGQNSYEQYF.

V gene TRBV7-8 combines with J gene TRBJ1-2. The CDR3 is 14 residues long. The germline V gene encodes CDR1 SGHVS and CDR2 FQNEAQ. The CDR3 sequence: CASSPLGQIYGYTF.

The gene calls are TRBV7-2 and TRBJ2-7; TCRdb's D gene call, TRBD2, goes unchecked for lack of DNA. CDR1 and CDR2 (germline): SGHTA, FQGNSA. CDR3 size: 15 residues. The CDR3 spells CASSLYRDFSYEQYF.

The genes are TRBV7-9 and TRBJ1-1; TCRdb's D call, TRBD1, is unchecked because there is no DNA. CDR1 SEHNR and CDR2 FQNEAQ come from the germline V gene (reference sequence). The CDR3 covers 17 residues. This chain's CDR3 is CSSSPRQGVPMNTEAFF.

CDR3 in amino acids: CASSLKATTKVNEQFF. This chain joins TRBV5-1 and TRBJ2-1. Germline-derived CDR1 and CDR2 are SGHRS and YFSETQ. This CDR3 spans 16 amino acids.